Below are 16 T cell receptor beta chains sequenced from a single sample in a study of blood T cell repertoires in COVID-19. Produced via immunoSEQ multiplex PCR; TCRdb's table is partial and in-frame only. The sample contains 250,000 or so clones, roughly 88% of which appear only once. The sequencing sample was made of peripheral blood. Receptors were obtained from an elderly man with acute or convalescent COVID-19.

A few counts support this clone. V gene TRBV15 combines with J gene TRBJ1-5; perhaps TRBD1 as D (5 bases). The CDR3 sequence is 14 residues long. CDR1 LNHNV and CDR2 YYDKDF come from the germline V gene (reference sequence). V shed 3 bases and J shed 0 bases, with 6 bases lying between them. The CDR3 loop is CATSRDNSNQPQHF. DNA of the CDR3: TGTGCCACCAGCAGGGACAATAGCAATCAGCCCCAGCATTTT.

Concerning this clone: The sample has other DNA sequences that encode this CDR3 too. V gene TRBV5-1 combines with J gene TRBJ2-3; the D is unclear. V gave up 0 bases and J gave up 4 bases, with 6 bases separating them. CDR1 is SGHRS and CDR2 is YFSETQ in the germline V gene. CDR3 length equals 13 residues. CDR3 in amino acids: CASSLGGPDTQYF. In DNA, the CDR3 is TGCGCCAGCAGCTTGGGCGGTCCAGATACGCAGTATTTT. The complete variable domain, with remaining parts taken from reference TRBV5-1 and TRBJ2-3, reads KAGVTQTPRYLIKTRGQQVTLSCSPISGHRSVSWYQQTPGQGLQFLFEYFSETQRNKGNFPGRFSGRQFSNSRSEMNVSTLELGDSALYLCASSLGGPDTQYFGPGTRLTVL.

The rearrangement links TRBV6-1 to TRBJ1-3; 8 bases fit TRBD1. CDR3 length equals 15 residues. Germline lookup yields CDR1 MNHNS and CDR2 SASEGT. V shed 2 bases and J 4 bases; nucleotides not matched to a gene: 4. In nucleotides, the CDR3 is TGTGCCAGCAGTGAACGGGACAGGACAGGAAACACCATATATTTT. Protein product: CASSERDRTGNTIYF.

The chain is built from TRBV28 and TRBJ2-5; 7 nucleotides line up with TRBD1. CDR1 is MDHEN, CDR2 SYDVKM, per germline. CDR3 size: 14 residues. J gave up 4 bases and V 5 bases, and 7 bases lay outside the gene matches. Written as DNA, the CDR3 is TGTGCCAGCAGTCTGGACAGGCTGAGAGAGACCCAGTACTTC. Protein sequence: CASSLDRLRETQYF.

V gene TRBV11-2 combines with J gene TRBJ1-2; weak D call: TRBD1 (5 bases). The CDR3 covers 14 residues. V was cut by 2 bases and J by 3 bases, with 10 bases left in between. The germline V gene encodes CDR1 SGHAT and CDR2 FQNNGV. The CDR3 protein is CASSLLRGDYGYTF. CDR3 sequence (DNA): TGTGCCAGCAGCTTACTAAGGGGCGACTATGGCTACACCTTC.

The chain combines TRBV6-5 with TRBJ1-2, with a tentative D call TRBD1 (5 bases). V dropped 11 bases and J dropped 4 bases, with 20 bases sitting between them. In germline, CDR1 is MNHEY, CDR2 SVGAGI. There are 14 residues in the CDR3. CDR3 loop: CALLPGLLLYGYTF. The DNA for the CDR3 is TGTGCCTTACTACCGGGACTTCTCCTCTATGGCTACACCTTC.

The V and J genes are TRBV27 and TRBJ1-2; perhaps TRBD1 as D (5 bases). Germline CDR1 is MNHEY and CDR2 is SMNVEV (reference sequence). This CDR3 has 11 amino acids. Trimming cost V 5 bases and J 6 bases, with 7 bases left between them. In DNA form, the CDR3 reads TGTGCCAGCAGTACAGGAGATGGCTACACCTTC. Its protein is CASSTGDGYTF.

This clone was seen more than once but under ten times. The chain employs TRBV6-6 and TRBJ1-1; TRBD1 matches at 8 bases. CDR3 length: 14 residues. Germline V gene lookup returns CDR1 MNHNY and CDR2 SVGAGI (reference sequence). V gave up 5 bases and J gave up 6 bases; unmatched junction bases: 8. Here the CDR3 reads CASSTGQGKAEAFF. The CDR3, as DNA: TGTGCCAGCAGTACAGGACAGGGAAAGGCTGAAGCTTTCTTT.

The genes are TRBV18 and TRBJ2-4; D gene ambiguous. The CDR3 totals 12 residues. V lost 2 bases to trimming and J lost 10 bases, with 9 bases between them. Looked up from germline, CDR1 is KGHSH and CDR2 is LQKENI. The CDR3 loop is CASSPIEEIQYF. CDR3 DNA: TGTGCCAGCTCACCAATCGAGGAAATTCAGTACTTC.

V gene TRBV7-9 combines with J gene TRBJ2-1; weak D call: TRBD2 (5 bases). The germline CDR1 and CDR2 sequences are SEHNR and FQNEAQ (reference sequence). This CDR3 region has 12 residues. V was trimmed by 5 bases and J by 3 bases, leaving 5 bases between them. This CDR3 is CASSRGYNEQFF. The CDR3 DNA sequence: TGTGCCAGCAGCCGGGGCTACAATGAGCAGTTCTTC.

The chain employs TRBV5-1 and TRBJ2-2, with 8 bases aligning to TRBD1. The V gene end was trimmed by 2 bases and the J gene end by 2 bases; junction bases not matched to a gene: 5. The CDR3 runs to 16 residues. The V gene's germline CDR1 is SGHRS and CDR2 YFSETQ. The CDR3 loop is CASSLGDRKNTGELFF. The CDR3, as DNA: TGCGCCAGCAGCTTAGGGGACAGGAAAAACACCGGGGAGCTGTTTTTT.

The rearrangement joins TRBV12-5 to TRBJ1-3; no clear D gene. CDR1 and CDR2 (germline): LGHNT, FRNRAP. This CDR3 contains 17 residues. V gave up 0 bases and J gave up 4 bases, with 16 bases separating them. CDR3 DNA: TGTGCTAGTGGTTTGGTACGGGGAGGTTTCGGGGGAAACACCATATATTTT. This codes for CASGLVRGGFGGNTIYF.

V usage is TRBV20-1 and J usage is TRBJ2-1, with TRBD1 as a possible D gene (5 bases). Trimming took off 3 bases at V and 5 bases at J, with 11 bases between the two ends. Germline CDR1 reads DFQATT; CDR2 reads SNEGSKA (reference sequence). This CDR3 comprises 13 residues. In DNA, the CDR3 is TGCAGTGCTAGTTCGGCAGGGAACAATGAGCAGTTCTTC. Translated: CSASSAGNNEQFF.

This clone appeared once. V and J are TRBV27 and TRBJ2-7; weak D call: TRBD2 (7 bases). V was pared by 2 bases and J by 3 bases, with 14 bases between. Germline V lookup: CDR1 MNHEY, CDR2 SMNVEV (reference sequence). The CDR3 length is 15 residues. CDR3 loop: CASSLGQGRGYEQYF. The CDR3 DNA reads as TGTGCCAGCAGTTTAGGGCAGGGGAGGGGCTACGAGCAGTACTTC.

The chain is built from TRBV5-1 and TRBJ1-6, with D possibly matching TRBD1 (6 bases). V lost 5 bases and J 10 bases, leaving 19 bases between the germline ends. This CDR3 contains 15 residues. In germline, CDR1 is SGHRS, CDR2 YFSETQ. CDR3 amino acids: CASRREGDIDSPLHF. The CDR3 bases are TGCGCCAGCAGAAGGGAGGGGGACATCGACTCACCCCTCCACTTT. Full variable domain (rest looked up from reference TRBV5-1 and TRBJ1-6): KAGVTQTPRYLIKTRGQQVTLSCSPISGHRSVSWYQQTPGQGLQFLFEYFSETQRNKGNFPGRFSGRQFSNSRSEMNVSTLELGDSALYLCASRREGDIDSPLHFGNGTRLTVT.

This chain connects TRBV5-4 to TRBJ2-3; the D is unclear. The V end was cut by 5 bases, the J end by 2 bases, with 9 bases between. The CDR3 covers 13 residues. Germline V CDR1 and CDR2: SGHNT, YYREEE (reference sequence). CDR3 nucleotides: TGTGCCAGCAGTTCACAGTCCACAGATACGCAGTATTTT. Protein: CASSSQSTDTQYF. Variable domain in full (rest from reference TRBV5-4 and TRBJ2-3): ETGVTQSPTHLIKTRGQQVTLRCSSQSGHNTVSWYQQALGQGPQFIFQYYREEENGRGNFPPRFSGLQFPNYSSELNVNALELDDSALYLCASSSQSTDTQYFGPGTRLTVL.